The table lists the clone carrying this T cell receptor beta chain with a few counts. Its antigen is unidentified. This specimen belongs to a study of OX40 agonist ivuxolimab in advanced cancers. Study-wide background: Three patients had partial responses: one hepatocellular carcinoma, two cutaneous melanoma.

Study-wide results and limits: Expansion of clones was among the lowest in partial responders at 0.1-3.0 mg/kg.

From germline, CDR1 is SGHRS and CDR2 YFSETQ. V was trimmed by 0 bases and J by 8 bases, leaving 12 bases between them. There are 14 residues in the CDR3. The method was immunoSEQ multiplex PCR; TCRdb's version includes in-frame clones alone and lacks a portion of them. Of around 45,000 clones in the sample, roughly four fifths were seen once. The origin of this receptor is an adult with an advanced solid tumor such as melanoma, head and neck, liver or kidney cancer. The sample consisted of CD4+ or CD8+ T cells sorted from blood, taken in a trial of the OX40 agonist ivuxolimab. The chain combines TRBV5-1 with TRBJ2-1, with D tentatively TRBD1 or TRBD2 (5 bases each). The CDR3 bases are TGCGCCAGCAGCTTGGCCTGGGGGACGGATGAGCAGTTCTTC. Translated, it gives CASSLAWGTDEQFF.